Presented here are 2 T cell receptor beta chains from one specimen sequenced in a study of CD8+CD57+ T cells in acquired aplastic anemia. Only patients with CD8+CD57+ cell expansion on flow cytometry were chosen for sequencing. CDR3 and TCR beta VDJ profiling relied on a genomic DNA template. MiXCR was run by TCRdb on the reads, yielding one entry per CDR3 protein. The table has 200,000 to 250,000 distinct CDR3 sequences, around half seen once. Sequencing input: sorted CD4+, CD8+, or CD8+CD57+ T cells (not recorded which) from PBMCs. Receptor source: a human donor with aplastic anemia.

This clonotype has at least ten counts. The J gene is TRBJ2-1, the V gene TRBV12-3 or TRBV12-4; no clear D. V was shortened by 4 bases and J by 4 bases, with 11 bases between the two germline ends. The length of the CDR3 is 14 residues. The CDR3 coding sequence is TGTGCCAGCAGTTACCCGGCCACTTACAATGAGCAGTTCTTC. It codes for CASSYPATYNEQFF.

The V call is TRBV7-9, the J call TRBJ2-5, with D maybe TRBD1 (6 bases). The germline CDR1 and CDR2 sequences are SEHNR and FQNEAQ (reference sequence). V lost 1 base and J lost 3, with 12 bases in between. This CDR3 has 15 amino acids. The CDR3 nucleotides are TGTGCCAGCAGCTTAGGTGTACAGGGTAAAGAGACCCAGTACTTC. This sequence encodes CASSLGVQGKETQYF.